This entry describes one TCR beta chain. These data belong to a study of control samples from healthy donors and cancer patients. Data came from immunoSEQ multiplex PCR; TCRdb stores just in-frame clones and leaves some out. The top ten hold 2% to 2.5% of the sample, which has about 150,000 clones, 91% seen once. The V end lost 1 base, the J end lost 0 bases, and 16 bases lay between the germline ends. Germline-derived CDR1 and CDR2 are MRHNA and SNTAGT. The CDR3 extends over 18 amino acids. The sample was blood. This chain uses TRBV6-4 with TRBJ1-5; no reliable D call. The clonotype originates from a woman aged 40 to 55 in good health. For the CDR3, the DNA is TGTGCCAGCAGTGACTTTTGGGTGGGAGGGCATAGCAATCAGCCCCAGCATTTT. It translates to CASSDFWVGGHSNQPQHF.